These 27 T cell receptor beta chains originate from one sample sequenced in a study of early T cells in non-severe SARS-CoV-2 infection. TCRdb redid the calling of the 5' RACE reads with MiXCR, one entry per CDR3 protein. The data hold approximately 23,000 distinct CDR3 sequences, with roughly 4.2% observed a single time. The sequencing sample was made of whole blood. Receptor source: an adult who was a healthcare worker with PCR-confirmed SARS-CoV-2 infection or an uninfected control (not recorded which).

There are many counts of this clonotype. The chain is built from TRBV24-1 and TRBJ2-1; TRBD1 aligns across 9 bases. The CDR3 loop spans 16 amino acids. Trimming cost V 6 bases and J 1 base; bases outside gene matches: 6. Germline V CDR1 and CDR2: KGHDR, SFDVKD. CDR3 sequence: CATSPLGQGSYNEQFF. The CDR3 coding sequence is TGTGCCACCAGTCCCCTGGGACAGGGTTCCTACAATGAGCAGTTCTTC.

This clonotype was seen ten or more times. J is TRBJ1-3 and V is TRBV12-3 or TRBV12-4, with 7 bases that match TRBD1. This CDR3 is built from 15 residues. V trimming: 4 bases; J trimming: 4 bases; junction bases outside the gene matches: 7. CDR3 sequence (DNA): TGTGCCAGCAGTTCTAGGACAGGAGTGGGAAACACCATATATTTT. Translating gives CASSSRTGVGNTIYF.

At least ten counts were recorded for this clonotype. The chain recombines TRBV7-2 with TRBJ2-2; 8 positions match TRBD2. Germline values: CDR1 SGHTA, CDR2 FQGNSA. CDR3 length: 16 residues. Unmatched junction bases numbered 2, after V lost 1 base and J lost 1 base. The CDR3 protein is CASSLGSGGNTGELFF. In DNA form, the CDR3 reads TGTGCCAGCAGCTTAGGGAGCGGGGGGAACACCGGGGAGCTGTTTTTT.

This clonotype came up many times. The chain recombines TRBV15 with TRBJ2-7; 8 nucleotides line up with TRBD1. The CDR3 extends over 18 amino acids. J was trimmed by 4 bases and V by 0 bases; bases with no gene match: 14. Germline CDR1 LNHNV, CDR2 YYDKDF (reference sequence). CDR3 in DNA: TGTGCCACCAGCAGAGATCGGACCCCATCGGACAGGGATTACGAGCAGTACTTC. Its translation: CATSRDRTPSDRDYEQYF.

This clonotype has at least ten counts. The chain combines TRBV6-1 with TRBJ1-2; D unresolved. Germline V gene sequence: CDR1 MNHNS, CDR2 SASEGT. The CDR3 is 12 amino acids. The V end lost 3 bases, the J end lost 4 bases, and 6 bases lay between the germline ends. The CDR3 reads CASSEGLYGYTF. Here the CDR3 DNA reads TGTGCCAGCAGTGAGGGCCTCTATGGCTACACCTTC.

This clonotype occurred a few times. DNA for the CDR3: TGTGCCAGCAGTTTCAGCGCGTCGGGACAGGGGGTAGAGACCCAGTACTTC. It codes for CASSFSASGQGVETQYF. The chain combines TRBV28 with TRBJ2-5; 11 bases fit TRBD1. There are 17 residues in the CDR3. Germline-derived CDR1 and CDR2 are MDHEN and SYDVKM. With V trimmed by 3 bases and J by 4 bases, 10 bases remained unmatched.

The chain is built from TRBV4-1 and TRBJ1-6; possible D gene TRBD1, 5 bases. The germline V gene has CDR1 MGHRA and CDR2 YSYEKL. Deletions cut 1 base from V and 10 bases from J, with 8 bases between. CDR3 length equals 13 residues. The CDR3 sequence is CASSQVRDSPLHF. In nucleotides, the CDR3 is TGCGCCAGCAGCCAAGTACGGGACTCACCCCTCCACTTT.

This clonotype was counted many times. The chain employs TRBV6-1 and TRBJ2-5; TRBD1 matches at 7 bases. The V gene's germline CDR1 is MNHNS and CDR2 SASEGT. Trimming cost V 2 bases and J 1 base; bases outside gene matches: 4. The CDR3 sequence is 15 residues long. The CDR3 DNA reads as TGTGCCAGCAGTGAATTGGGACAGACCCAAGAGACCCAGTACTTC. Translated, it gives CASSELGQTQETQYF.

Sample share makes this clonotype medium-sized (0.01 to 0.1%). Here the CDR3 DNA reads TGCAGTGCTAGGGGGGACAGGGGAGGCCGAAACACCATATATTTT. Translation gives CSARGDRGGRNTIYF. This chain uses TRBV20-1 with TRBJ1-3; 10 positions agree with TRBD1. Germline CDR1 reads DFQATT; CDR2 reads SNEGSKA (reference sequence). This CDR3 spans 15 amino acids. V was pared by 3 bases and J by 5 bases, with 7 bases of the junction left unmatched.

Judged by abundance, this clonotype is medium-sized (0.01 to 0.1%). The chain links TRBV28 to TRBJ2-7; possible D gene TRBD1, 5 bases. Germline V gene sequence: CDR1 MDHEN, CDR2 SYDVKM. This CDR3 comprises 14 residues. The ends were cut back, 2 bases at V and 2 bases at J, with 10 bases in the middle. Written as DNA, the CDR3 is TGTGCCAGCAGTTTAACACAGGCCGCCTACGAGCAGTACTTC. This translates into CASSLTQAAYEQYF.

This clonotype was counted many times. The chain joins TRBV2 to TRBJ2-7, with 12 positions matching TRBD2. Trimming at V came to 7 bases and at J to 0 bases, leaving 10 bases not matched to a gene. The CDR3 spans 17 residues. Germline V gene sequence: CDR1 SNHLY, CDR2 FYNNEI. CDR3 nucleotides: TGTGCCAGCATCCAGGGACTAGCGGGTACTAGCTCCTACGAGCAGTACTTC. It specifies CASIQGLAGTSSYEQYF.

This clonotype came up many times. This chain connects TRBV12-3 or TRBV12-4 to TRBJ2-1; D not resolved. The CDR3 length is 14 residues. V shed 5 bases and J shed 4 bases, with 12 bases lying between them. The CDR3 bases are TGTGCCAGCAGTACGCACCCCAGTTACAATGAGCAGTTCTTC. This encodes CASSTHPSYNEQFF.

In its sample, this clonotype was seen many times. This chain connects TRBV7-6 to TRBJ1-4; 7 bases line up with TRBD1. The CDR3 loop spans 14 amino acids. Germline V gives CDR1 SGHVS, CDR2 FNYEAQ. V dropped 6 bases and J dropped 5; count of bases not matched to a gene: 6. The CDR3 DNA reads TGTGCCAGCAGTGCCGGGACAGTGAATGAAAAACTGTTTTTT. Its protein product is CASSAGTVNEKLFF.

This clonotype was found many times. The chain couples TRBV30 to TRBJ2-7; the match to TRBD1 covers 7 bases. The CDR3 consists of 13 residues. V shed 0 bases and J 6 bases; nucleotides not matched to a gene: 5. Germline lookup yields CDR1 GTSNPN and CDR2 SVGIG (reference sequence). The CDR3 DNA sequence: TGTGCCTGGAGTGTACAGACAGGGTCCGAGCAGTACTTC. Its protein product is CAWSVQTGSEQYF.

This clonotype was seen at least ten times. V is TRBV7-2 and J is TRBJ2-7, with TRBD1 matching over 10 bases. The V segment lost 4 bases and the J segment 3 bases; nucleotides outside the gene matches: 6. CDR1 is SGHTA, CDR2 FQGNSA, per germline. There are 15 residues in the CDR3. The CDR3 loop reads CASSSLTGGYYEQYF. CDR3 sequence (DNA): TGTGCCAGCAGCTCCTTGACAGGGGGCTACTACGAGCAGTACTTC.

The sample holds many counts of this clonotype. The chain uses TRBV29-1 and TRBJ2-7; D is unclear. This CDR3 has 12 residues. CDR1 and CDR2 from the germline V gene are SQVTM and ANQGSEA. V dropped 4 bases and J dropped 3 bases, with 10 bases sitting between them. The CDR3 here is CSVVGPGYEQYF. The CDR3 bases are TGCAGCGTTGTAGGCCCCGGCTACGAGCAGTACTTC.

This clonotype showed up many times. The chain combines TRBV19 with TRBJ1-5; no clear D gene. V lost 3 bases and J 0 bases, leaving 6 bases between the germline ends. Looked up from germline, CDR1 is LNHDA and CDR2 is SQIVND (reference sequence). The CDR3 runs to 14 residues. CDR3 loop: CASSISDSNQPQHF. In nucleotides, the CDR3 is TGTGCCAGTAGTATTTCAGATAGCAATCAGCCCCAGCATTTT. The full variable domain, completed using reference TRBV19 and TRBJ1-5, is DGGITQSPKYLFRKEGQNVTLSCEQNLNHDAMYWYRQDPGQGLRLIYYSQIVNDFQKGDIAEGYSVSREKKESFPLTVTSAQKNPTAFYLCASSISDSNQPQHFGDGTRLSIL.

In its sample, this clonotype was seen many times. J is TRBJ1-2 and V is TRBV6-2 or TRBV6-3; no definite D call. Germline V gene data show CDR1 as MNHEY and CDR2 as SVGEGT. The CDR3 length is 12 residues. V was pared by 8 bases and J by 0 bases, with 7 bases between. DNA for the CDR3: TGTGCCAGCGAAACAGCTAACTATGGCTACACCTTC. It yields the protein CASETANYGYTF.

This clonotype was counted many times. CDR3 residues: CASSYSGDEQYF. The DNA for the CDR3 is TGTGCCAGCAGCTACTCAGGGGACGAGCAGTACTTC. V gene TRBV28 combines with J gene TRBJ2-7; TRBD1 might be the D (6 bases). CDR3 length: 12 amino acids. Trimming took off 6 bases at V and 5 bases at J, with 11 bases between the two ends. The germline V gene encodes CDR1 MDHEN and CDR2 SYDVKM.

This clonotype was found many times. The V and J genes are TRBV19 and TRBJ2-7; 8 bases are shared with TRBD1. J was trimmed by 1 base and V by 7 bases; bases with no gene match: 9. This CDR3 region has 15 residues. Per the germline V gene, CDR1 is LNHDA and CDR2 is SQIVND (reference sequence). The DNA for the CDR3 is TGTGCCAGTACCACCTCAGGGGGCTCTTCCTACGAGCAGTACTTC. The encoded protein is CASTTSGGSSYEQYF.

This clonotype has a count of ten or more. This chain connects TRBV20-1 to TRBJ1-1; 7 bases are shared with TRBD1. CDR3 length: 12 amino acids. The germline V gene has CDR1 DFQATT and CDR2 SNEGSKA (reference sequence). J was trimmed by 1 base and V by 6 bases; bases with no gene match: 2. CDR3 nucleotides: TGCAGTGCCTGGGACAGGAACACTGAAGCTTTCTTT. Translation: CSAWDRNTEAFF.

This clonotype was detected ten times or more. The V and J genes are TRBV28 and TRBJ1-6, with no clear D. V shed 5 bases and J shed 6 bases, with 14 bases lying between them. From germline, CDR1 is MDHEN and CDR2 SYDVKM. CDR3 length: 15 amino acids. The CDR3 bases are TGTGCCAGCAGTCCTCATGGGCCACTTAATTCACCCCTCCACTTT. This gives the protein CASSPHGPLNSPLHF.

As DNA, the CDR3 is TGTGCCAGCAGGCCCTTGGGCGGAGGAAACACCATATATTTT. Translated, it gives CASRPLGGGNTIYF. This chain uses TRBV12-3 or TRBV12-4 with TRBJ1-3; D is undetermined. The CDR3 contains 14 residues. V lost 6 bases and J lost 4, with 13 bases in between.

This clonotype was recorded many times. CDR3 in amino acids: CASSRGGREQFF. As DNA, the CDR3 is TGTGCCAGCAGCAGAGGGGGCCGGGAGCAGTTCTTC. The rearrangement joins TRBV28 to TRBJ2-1; 7 bases align to TRBD1. The J segment lost 10 bases and the V segment lost 6 bases, leaving 6 bases of the junction unmatched. Germline CDR1 is MDHEN and CDR2 is SYDVKM. The CDR3 totals 12 residues.

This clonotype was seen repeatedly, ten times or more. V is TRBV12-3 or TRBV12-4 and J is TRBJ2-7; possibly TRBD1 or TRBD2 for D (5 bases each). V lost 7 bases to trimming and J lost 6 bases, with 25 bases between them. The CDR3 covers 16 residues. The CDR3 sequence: CASTYVGAGPQVEQYF. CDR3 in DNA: TGTGCCAGCACTTATGTCGGGGCAGGCCCCCAGGTCGAGCAGTACTTC.

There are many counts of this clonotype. The DNA of the CDR3 is TGTGCCAGCAGCCTCCCTGGGAACAGGTTTGGGAACACCATATATTTT. It translates to CASSLPGNRFGNTIYF. The rearrangement joins TRBV5-4 to TRBJ1-3; D perhaps matches TRBD1 (5 bases). Trimming left V 4 bases short and J 7 bases short, with 21 bases between. The CDR3 contains 16 residues. Per germline, CDR1 SGHNT and CDR2 YYREEE (reference sequence).

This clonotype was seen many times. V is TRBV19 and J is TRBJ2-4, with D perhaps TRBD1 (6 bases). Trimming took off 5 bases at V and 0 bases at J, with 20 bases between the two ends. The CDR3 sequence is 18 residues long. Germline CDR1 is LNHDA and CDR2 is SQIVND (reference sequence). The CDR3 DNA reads TGTGCCAGTAGTGAATTGGACAGAGCAACCCTAGCCAAAAACATTCAGTACTTC. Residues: CASSELDRATLAKNIQYF.